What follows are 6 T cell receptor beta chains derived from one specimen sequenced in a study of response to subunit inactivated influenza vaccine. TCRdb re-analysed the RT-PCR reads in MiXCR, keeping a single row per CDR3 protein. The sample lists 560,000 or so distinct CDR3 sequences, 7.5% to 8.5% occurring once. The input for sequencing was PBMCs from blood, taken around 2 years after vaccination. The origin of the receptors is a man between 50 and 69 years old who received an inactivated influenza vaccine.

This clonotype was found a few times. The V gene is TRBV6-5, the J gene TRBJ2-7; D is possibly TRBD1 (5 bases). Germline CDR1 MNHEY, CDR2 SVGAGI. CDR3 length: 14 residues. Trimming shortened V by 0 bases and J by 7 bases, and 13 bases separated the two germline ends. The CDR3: CASSYSMGLGEQYF. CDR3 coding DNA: TGTGCCAGCAGTTACTCGATGGGGCTCGGTGAGCAGTACTTC.

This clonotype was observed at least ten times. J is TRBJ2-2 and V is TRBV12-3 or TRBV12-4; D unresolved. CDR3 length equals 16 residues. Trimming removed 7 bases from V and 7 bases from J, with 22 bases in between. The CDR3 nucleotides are TGTGCCAGCACTCTTCCGGGTCTTTCCCGTAGCGGGGAGCTGTTTTTT. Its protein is CASTLPGLSRSGELFF.

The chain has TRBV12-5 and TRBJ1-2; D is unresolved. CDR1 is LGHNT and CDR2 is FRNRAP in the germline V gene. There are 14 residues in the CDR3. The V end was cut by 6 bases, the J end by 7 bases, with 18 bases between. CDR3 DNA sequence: TGTGCTAGTGGGACTCCCCCCGGCAGTGGTGGCTACACCTTC. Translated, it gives CASGTPPGSGGYTF.

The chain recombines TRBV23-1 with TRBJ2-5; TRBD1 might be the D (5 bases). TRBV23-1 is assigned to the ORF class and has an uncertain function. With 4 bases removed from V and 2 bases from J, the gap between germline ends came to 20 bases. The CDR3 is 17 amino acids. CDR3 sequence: CASSPRTLISRQETQYF. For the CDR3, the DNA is TGCGCCAGCAGTCCCCGGACATTAATAAGTCGACAAGAGACCCAGTACTTC.

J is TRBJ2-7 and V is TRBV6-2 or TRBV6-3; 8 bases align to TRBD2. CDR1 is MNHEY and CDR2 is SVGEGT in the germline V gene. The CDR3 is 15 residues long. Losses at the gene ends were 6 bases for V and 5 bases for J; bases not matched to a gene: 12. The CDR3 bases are TGTGCCAGCAGAAAAACGGGACTAGGAGTCAACGAGCAGTACTTC. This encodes CASRKTGLGVNEQYF.

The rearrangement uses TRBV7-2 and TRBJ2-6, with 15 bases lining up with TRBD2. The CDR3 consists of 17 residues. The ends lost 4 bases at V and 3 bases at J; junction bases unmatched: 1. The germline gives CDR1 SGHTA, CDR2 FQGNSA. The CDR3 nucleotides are TGTGCCAGCAGCTCGGGACTAGCGGGAGGTGGGGCCAACGTCCTGACTTTC. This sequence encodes CASSSGLAGGGANVLTF.